This is a list of T cell receptor beta chains from one sample in a study of T cell responses to AZD1222 COVID-19 vaccine. The protocol was immunoSEQ multiplex PCR, while the TCRdb copy is restricted to in-frame clones and leaves out a portion. Among fewer than 150,000 clones listed, 85% to 95% were seen once. This specimen was peripheral blood, taken on day 0 of AZD1222 vaccination. These receptors all come from an adult in good health. Each CDR3 is given with its conserved first and last residue. A D gene is named only where the DNA matches it firmly. The size field is filled for only some rows; it gives once, few, many or a size class.

D gene,V gene,clone size,J gene,CDR3 protein,CDR3 DNA
NA,TRBV5-1,once,TRBJ2-3,CASSLGHGGPTDTQYF,TGCGCCAGCAGCTTGGGTCACGGGGGGCCGACTGATACGCAGTATTTT
NA,TRBV2,few,TRBJ2-7,CARGDTPGRETGREQYF,TGTGCCAGGGGGGACACCCCGGGAAGAGAGACCGGAAGGGAGCAGTACTTC
NA,TRBV19,NA,TRBJ1-5,CASSILPAESNQPQHF,TGTGCCAGTAGTATCCTCCCCGCGGAAAGCAATCAGCCCCAGCATTTT
NA,TRBV3-1/TRBV3-2,NA,TRBJ2-4,CATPGRSQSLAKNIQYF,TGTGCCACCCCGGGGCGATCCCAATCCTTAGCCAAAAACATTCAGTACTTC
TRBD2,TRBV29-1,NA,TRBJ2-2,CSAFTETSSAGELFF,TGCAGCGCCTTTACGGAGACTAGCAGTGCCGGGGAGCTGTTTTTT
NA,TRBV6-2/TRBV6-3,NA,TRBJ2-3,CASSPESWTSTDTQYF,TGTGCCAGCAGCCCTGAGTCATGGACTAGCACAGATACGCAGTATTTT
TRBD1,TRBV11-2,NA,TRBJ2-1,CASSWTGPPLEQFF,TGTGCCAGCAGCTGGACAGGGCCCCCTCTTGAGCAGTTCTTC
NA,TRBV4-1,NA,TRBJ1-3,CASSQAGYSGNTIYF,TGCGCCAGCAGCCAAGCGGGTTACTCTGGAAACACCATATATTTT
TRBD1,TRBV3-1/TRBV3-2,NA,TRBJ1-2,CASSRQGGNYGYTF,TGTGCCAGCAGCCGACAGGGAGGGAACTATGGCTACACCTTC
NA,TRBV6-5,NA,TRBJ1-1,CASLSMNRLRVEAFF,TGTGCCAGCCTTTCTATGAACAGGCTACGCGTGGAAGCTTTCTTT
NA,TRBV10-3,NA,TRBJ2-1,CAISARPSGAAHNEQFF,TGTGCCATCAGTGCCAGACCCTCAGGGGCGGCCCACAATGAGCAGTTCTTC
NA,TRBV29-1,NA,TRBJ2-1,CSAPKGTHYNEQFF,TGCAGCGCCCCTAAGGGCACCCATTACAATGAGCAGTTCTTC
NA,TRBV25-1,NA,TRBJ1-1,CASSGPDGNTEAFF,TGTGCCAGCAGTGGGCCGGACGGGAACACTGAAGCTTTCTTT
TRBD1,TRBV19,NA,TRBJ1-2,CASSSSDRGLRYGYTF,TGTGCCAGTAGTTCCTCCGACAGGGGGCTTCGCTATGGCTACACCTTC
TRBD1,TRBV15,NA,TRBJ1-2,CATSRKDRANYGYTF,TGTGCCACCAGCAGAAAGGACAGGGCTAACTATGGCTACACCTTC
NA,TRBV19,NA,TRBJ1-2,CASSPRRESTNYGYTF,TGTGCCAGTAGTCCCCGCCGGGAGAGCACTAACTATGGCTACACCTTC
TRBD2,TRBV7-2,few,TRBJ2-7,CASSVGGDIGYEQYF,TGTGCCAGCTCTGTGGGGGGGGATATCGGTTACGAGCAGTACTTC
NA,TRBV7-6,once,TRBJ2-2,CASSLLPTGDTGELFF,TGTGCCAGCAGCTTACTTCCAACTGGGGACACCGGGGAGCTGTTTTTT
NA,TRBV10-2,few,TRBJ1-1,CATRRGETEAFF,TGCGCCACCCGAAGAGGGGAAACTGAAGCTTTCTTT
NA,TRBV2,NA,TRBJ1-1,CASGDGQLNTEAFF,TGTGCCAGCGGGGACGGACAGTTGAACACTGAAGCTTTCTTT
TRBD1,TRBV5-4,NA,TRBJ2-6,CASSPTGDSGANVLTF,TGTGCCAGCAGCCCGACAGGGGACTCTGGGGCCAACGTCCTGACTTTC
NA,TRBV14,NA,TRBJ1-4,CASSQGSPRLNEKLFF,TGTGCCAGCAGCCAAGGAAGTCCGAGACTTAATGAAAAACTGTTTTTT
TRBD1,TRBV7-2,NA,TRBJ1-4,CASKQGEWEKLFF,TGTGCCAGCAAACAGGGGGAGTGGGAAAAACTGTTTTTT
TRBD2,TRBV5-4,NA,TRBJ2-7,CASSLTGTRDEQYF,TGTGCCAGCAGCTTAACAGGGACTAGGGACGAGCAGTACTTC
NA,TRBV7-9,NA,TRBJ2-7,CASSLGGESYEQYF,TGTGCCAGCAGCTTAGGAGGCGAATCCTACGAGCAGTACTTC
NA,TRBV7-9,NA,TRBJ1-3,CASSLRTKGNTIYF,TGTGCCAGCAGCCTCCGCACTAAGGGAAACACCATATATTTT
NA,TRBV19,NA,TRBJ2-4,CASSMLGAKNIQYF,TGTGCCAGTAGTATGTTAGGAGCCAAAAACATTCAGTACTTC
NA,TRBV2,few,TRBJ2-7,CASSLDFTSSYEQYF,TGTGCCAGCAGCCTCGATTTTACTAGCTCCTACGAGCAGTACTTC
NA,TRBV6-1,once,TRBJ1-2,CASSEAPLRGYGYTF,TGTGCCAGCAGTGAAGCCCCACTTCGGGGCTATGGCTACACCTTC
NA,TRBV6-5,NA,TRBJ1-2,CASSYGGDYGYGYTF,TGTGCCAGCAGTTACGGAGGGGACTACGGCTATGGCTACACCTTC
NA,TRBV5-5,NA,TRBJ1-2,CASSPGGAGYGYTF,TGTGCCAGCAGCCCGGGGGGGGCCGGCTATGGCTACACCTTC
NA,TRBV5-4,NA,TRBJ1-2,CASSLGSAYGYTF,TGTGCCAGCAGCTTGGGTTCCGCATATGGCTACACCTTC
TRBD1,TRBV19,NA,TRBJ1-6,CASSPTGDSPLHF,TGTGCCAGTAGTCCCACAGGGGATTCACCCCTCCACTTT
NA,TRBV27,NA,TRBJ2-7,CASSPQGLTYEQYF,TGTGCCAGCAGCCCCCAGGGGCTAACCTACGAGCAGTACTTC
TRBD1,TRBV18,once,TRBJ2-1,CASSTGGPGQGNEQFF,TGTGCCAGCTCAACAGGAGGCCCGGGACAGGGAAATGAGCAGTTCTTC
NA,TRBV10-3,NA,TRBJ1-2,CAISERQRNYGYTF,TGTGCCATCAGTGAGCGGCAGAGAAACTATGGCTACACCTTC
TRBD1,TRBV12-5,once,TRBJ1-2,CASARMTGGGYTF,TGTGCTAGTGCCCGTATGACAGGGGGTGGCTACACCTTC
NA,TRBV5-1,NA,TRBJ1-1,CASSLEVSLNTEAFF,TGCGCCAGCAGCTTGGAGGTCAGTCTGAACACTGAAGCTTTCTTT
TRBD1,TRBV9,NA,TRBJ2-4,CASSVGTVGNIQYF,TGTGCCAGCAGCGTTGGGACAGTCGGAAACATTCAGTACTTC
TRBD1,TRBV18,NA,TRBJ1-2,CASSPPGQGPGYTF,TGTGCCAGCTCACCTCCGGGACAGGGTCCTGGCTACACCTTC
TRBD2,TRBV7-9,NA,TRBJ2-3,CASSYGLAGAGTQYF,TGTGCCAGCAGCTACGGACTAGCGGGTGCAGGGACGCAGTATTTT
TRBD1,TRBV2,NA,TRBJ1-5,CASSGETGVNQPQHF,TGTGCCAGCAGTGGAGAGACAGGGGTCAATCAGCCCCAGCATTTT
TRBD2,TRBV28,NA,TRBJ2-7,CASSFRGGRYEQYF,TGTGCCAGCAGTTTCCGGGGGGGCCGATACGAGCAGTACTTC
TRBD1,TRBV5-1,NA,TRBJ1-4,CASSLGGQGTATNEKLFF,TGCGCCAGCAGCTTGGGGGGACAGGGGACAGCAACTAATGAAAAACTGTTTTTT
NA,TRBV19,NA,TRBJ1-1,CASSIRVRDTEAFF,TGTGCCAGTAGTATCAGGGTTCGTGACACTGAAGCTTTCTTT
NA,TRBV6-2/TRBV6-3,NA,TRBJ1-2,CASSDPQGIRRGYTF,TGTGCCAGCAGTGACCCACAGGGCATACGGCGTGGCTACACCTTC
NA,TRBV15,NA,TRBJ2-1,CATSIQGSYNEQFF,TGTGCCACCAGCATCCAGGGCTCCTACAATGAGCAGTTCTTC
NA,TRBV12-3/TRBV12-4,NA,TRBJ1-5,CASSLGQPQHF,TGTGCCAGCAGTTTGGGCCAGCCCCAGCATTTT
NA,TRBV10-3,NA,TRBJ2-7,CASETLKTGRAVSYEQYF,TGTGCCTCCGAAACACTTAAGACAGGTAGGGCCGTCTCCTACGAGCAGTACTTC
NA,TRBV24-1,NA,TRBJ1-3,CATRRGETGSGNTIYF,TGTGCCACCAGAAGGGGAGAAACGGGCTCTGGAAACACCATATATTTT